Below are 28 T cell receptor beta chains sequenced from a single sample in a study of technical replicates of blood from a handful of donors. Sequencing used immunoSEQ multiplex PCR; TCRdb keeps in-frame clones, though not all of them. The sample lists 85,000 to 100,000 clones, roughly 96% occurring once. Sequenced: T cells isolated from PBMCs. Receptors were obtained from a human donor in good health.

CDR3 sequence (DNA): TGTGCCAGCAGGGTACCGACAGGAAGAGAGACCTTC. Amino acid sequence: CASRVPTGRETF. This chain connects TRBV6-1 to TRBJ1-2; a possible D gene is TRBD1 (6 bases). V was trimmed by 6 bases and J by 14 bases, leaving 19 bases between them. There are 12 residues in the CDR3. Germline V lookup: CDR1 MNHNS, CDR2 SASEGT.

V is TRBV11-3 and J is TRBJ2-7; D may be TRBD2 (6 bases). Germline V gene sequence: CDR1 SGHNT, CDR2 YENEEA. This CDR3 contains 12 residues. Trimming took off 5 bases at V and 7 bases at J, with 12 bases between the two ends. This CDR3 reads CASSPGTPEQYF. In nucleotides, the CDR3 is TGTGCCAGCAGCCCAGGGACTCCTGAGCAGTACTTC.

A remark on this clone: At one end, the junction sequence differs from germline, possibly due to a read error. The chain recombines TRBV7-2 with TRBJ1-1, with 9 bases fitting TRBD1. The germline CDR1 and CDR2 sequences are SGHTA and FQGNSA. This CDR3 contains 11 residues. CDR3 in DNA: TGTGCCAGCAGCTGGTTAACCGGGACAGGGTTT. Amino acids: CASSWLTGTGF.

This chain connects TRBV4-1 to TRBJ2-7; maybe TRBD1 (6 bases). Germline-derived CDR1 and CDR2 are MGHRA and YSYEKL. Trimming shortened V by 3 bases and J by 2 bases, and 14 bases separated the two germline ends. This CDR3 region has 15 residues. The CDR3: CASSQSRDTTYEQYF. The CDR3 coding sequence is TGCGCCAGCAGCCAGTCCCGGGACACCACCTACGAGCAGTACTTC.

The rearrangement links TRBV10-3 to TRBJ2-5; 10 positions agree with TRBD1. Trimming cost V 7 bases and J 3 bases; bases outside gene matches: 5. The CDR3 loop spans 14 amino acids. Germline CDR1 is ENHRY and CDR2 is SYGVKD. The CDR3 protein is CAIKEGQGKETQYF. CDR3 bases: TGTGCCATCAAAGAGGGACAGGGGAAAGAGACCCAGTACTTC.

The V and J genes are TRBV28 and TRBJ1-2; D not resolved. CDR1 MDHEN and CDR2 SYDVKM come from the germline V gene. The CDR3 contains 18 residues. Trimming cost V 1 base and J 3 bases, with 21 bases left between them. The CDR3 DNA reads TGTGCCAGCAGTTTATATCGGGTATTCGAACCGATGGACTATGGCTACACCTTC. Translating it yields CASSLYRVFEPMDYGYTF.

The chain links TRBV28 to TRBJ2-2; D remains ambiguous. V was trimmed by 5 bases and J by 0 bases, leaving 7 bases between them. The CDR3 contains 14 residues. From germline, CDR1 is MDHEN and CDR2 SYDVKM. This CDR3 reads CASSPPTNTGELFF. The DNA for the CDR3 is TGTGCCAGCAGTCCTCCTACGAACACCGGGGAGCTGTTTTTT.

The J gene is TRBJ2-7, the V gene TRBV7-9, with a weak D call TRBD1 (6 bases). The V end lost 1 base, the J end lost 3 bases, and 16 bases lay between the germline ends. Germline values: CDR1 SEHNR, CDR2 FQNEAQ (reference sequence). This CDR3 comprises 16 residues. The CDR3 region is CASSLVRQGTHYEQYF. Written as DNA, the CDR3 is TGTGCCAGCAGCTTAGTCCGGCAGGGGACCCACTACGAGCAGTACTTC.

The chain joins TRBV11-3 to TRBJ2-6; 8 bases are a match to TRBD1. The CDR3 loop spans 15 amino acids. Germline trimming cut 5 bases from V and 1 base from J; bases unmatched to any gene: 1. Per the germline V gene, CDR1 is SGHNT and CDR2 is YENEEA. The CDR3 DNA reads TGTGCCAGCAGCACAGGGGGGTCTGGGGCCAACGTCCTGACTTTC. Its protein product is CASSTGGSGANVLTF.

The J gene is TRBJ1-1, the V gene TRBV14, with 8 bases that match TRBD1. The germline V gene encodes CDR1 SGHDN and CDR2 FVKESK. The CDR3 is 17 amino acids. The V and J ends lost 2 bases and 2 bases, in that order; junction bases with no gene match: 10. CDR3 residues: CASSQSGGNLYNTEAFF. The CDR3 nucleotides read TGTGCCAGCAGCCAATCAGGGGGCAACCTTTATAACACTGAAGCTTTCTTT. Based on the CDR3 plus reference TRBV14 and TRBJ1-1, the full variable domain is EAGVTQFPSHSVIEKGQTVTLRCDPISGHDNLYWYRRVMGKEIKFLLHFVKESKQDESGMPNNRFLAERTGGTYSTLKVQPAELEDSGVYFCASSQSGGNLYNTEAFFGQGTRLTVV.

This rearrangement joins TRBV4-1 to TRBJ2-2; no clear D gene. Per germline, CDR1 MGHRA and CDR2 YSYEKL. With 1 base removed from V and 9 bases from J, the gap between germline ends came to 12 bases. CDR3 length: 14 residues. DNA for the CDR3: TGCGCCAGCAGCCAAGGAGCGCCATGGAGGGAGCTGTTTTTT. As protein: CASSQGAPWRELFF.

J is TRBJ2-2 and V is TRBV5-4; the D gene is possibly TRBD1 (5 bases). V shed 2 bases and J shed 0 bases, with 14 bases lying between them. This CDR3 region has 17 residues. Germline CDR1 reads SGHNT; CDR2 reads YYREEE (reference sequence). CDR3 nucleotides: TGTGCCAGCAGCTTTCATAGGGGATCCGCGAACACCGGGGAGCTGTTTTTT. Translation: CASSFHRGSANTGELFF. Using reference TRBV5-4 and TRBJ2-2 for the parts outside the CDR3, the full variable domain is ETGVTQSPTHLIKTRGQQVTLRCSSQSGHNTVSWYQQALGQGPQFIFQYYREEENGRGNFPPRFSGLQFPNYSSELNVNALELDDSALYLCASSFHRGSANTGELFFGEGSRLTVL.

This sequence joins TRBV30 and TRBJ1-5; tentatively, D is TRBD1 (5 bases). This CDR3 has 17 amino acids. CDR1 GTSNPN and CDR2 SVGIG come from the germline V gene (reference sequence). Trimming pared 2 bases from V and 0 bases from J, leaving 17 bases between. The CDR3 loop is CAWSSQGSSYSNQPQHF. CDR3 in DNA: TGTGCCTGGAGTAGCCAGGGTTCTTCTTATAGCAATCAGCCCCAGCATTTT.

This clone showed up just once. This chain uses TRBV5-3 with TRBJ2-2; D possibly corresponds to TRBD2 (5 bases). TRBV5-3 is identified as an open reading frame with a role that is uncertain. CDR3 length: 18 amino acids. Trimming took off 2 bases at V and 2 bases at J, with 19 bases between the two ends. The CDR3 DNA reads as TGTGCCAGAAGCTTCTTAGAGGTGGGAGTGGCAAACACCGGGGAGCTGTTTTTT. It is translated as CARSFLEVGVANTGELFF.

The chain links TRBV2 to TRBJ2-1, with 9 bases lining up with TRBD2. This CDR3 spans 15 amino acids. Trimming removed 6 bases from V and 2 bases from J; junction bases left unmatched: 5. Germline V CDR1 and CDR2: SNHLY, FYNNEI. CDR3 region: CASRASGGPYNEQFF. The CDR3 DNA reads as TGTGCCAGCAGGGCCAGCGGGGGGCCCTACAATGAGCAGTTCTTC.

The chain has TRBV6-5 and TRBJ1-5, with D possibly TRBD1 on 5 matching bases. The CDR3 spans 15 residues. CDR1 and CDR2 (germline): MNHEY, SVGAGI. The V end lost 0 bases, the J end lost 3 bases, and 9 bases lay between the germline ends. In DNA, the CDR3 is TGTGCCAGCAGTTACTCTTCAGGGCCCAATCAGCCCCAGCATTTT. Translated, it gives CASSYSSGPNQPQHF.

The gene calls are TRBV19 and TRBJ2-5, with D tentatively TRBD2 (6 bases). Germline V gene sequence: CDR1 LNHDA, CDR2 SQIVND (reference sequence). V gave up 4 bases and J gave up 7 bases, with 16 bases separating them. There are 14 residues in the CDR3. CDR3 loop: CASSTRDFGGTQYF. The CDR3 DNA sequence: TGTGCCAGTAGTACCCGGGACTTCGGGGGGACCCAGTACTTC.

The V and J genes are TRBV7-9 and TRBJ2-3, with D possibly being TRBD1 (6 bases). The CDR3 is 14 amino acids. CDR1 SEHNR and CDR2 FQNEAQ come from the germline V gene (reference sequence). V dropped 5 bases and J dropped 7 bases, with 16 bases sitting between them. The CDR3 bases are TGTGCCAGCAGCACGGACAGTGCCACGTATACGCAGTATTTT. Translated: CASSTDSATYTQYF.

The chain combines TRBV18 with TRBJ2-7; TRBD2 matches 11 bases. The CDR3 runs 15 residues. Germline CDR1 is KGHSH and CDR2 is LQKENI. V trimming: 4 bases; J trimming: 0 bases; junction bases outside the gene matches: 2. CDR3 DNA: TGTGCCAGCTCACAACTAGCGGGGGCCTCCTACGAGCAGTACTTC. Translation: CASSQLAGASYEQYF.

J is TRBJ2-3 and V is TRBV11-2; TRBD2 is a possible D gene (5 bases). CDR1 is SGHAT, CDR2 FQNNGV, per germline. This CDR3 has 15 amino acids. Trimming pared 3 bases from V and 3 bases from J, leaving 13 bases between. Written as DNA, the CDR3 is TGTGCCAGCAGCTTGGCGTGGGAGCGTACAGATACGCAGTATTTT. Translating gives CASSLAWERTDTQYF.

J is TRBJ2-5 and V is TRBV9; TRBD2 agrees at 11 bases. J gave up 5 bases and V 0 bases, and 6 bases lay outside the gene matches. The CDR3 has 16 amino acids. Germline CDR1 reads SGDLS; CDR2 reads YYNGEE. The CDR3 region has the DNA TGTGCCAGCAGCGTAGCTCCTAGCGGGGGGCCTGAGACCCAGTACTTC. This gives the protein CASSVAPSGGPETQYF.

The genes are TRBV15 and TRBJ1-1; maybe TRBD1 (5 bases). V was cut by 6 bases and J by 0 bases, with 11 bases left in between. The CDR3 runs to 14 residues. CDR1 LNHNV and CDR2 YYDKDF come from the germline V gene (reference sequence). CDR3 nucleotide sequence: TGTGCCACCAGAGTGACAGCGATGAACACTGAAGCTTTCTTT. Translating it yields CATRVTAMNTEAFF.

The chain has TRBV7-7 and TRBJ2-5, with a tentative D call TRBD2 (5 bases). Trimming took off 5 bases at V and 1 base at J, with 8 bases between the two ends. The CDR3 runs to 13 residues. CDR1 and CDR2 (germline): SSHAT, FNYEAQ (reference sequence). The CDR3 loop reads CASSPDFQETQYF. DNA for the CDR3: TGTGCCAGCAGCCCGGACTTCCAAGAGACCCAGTACTTC.

This clone appeared a few times. V usage is TRBV29-1 and J usage is TRBJ1-1, with 9 bases identical to TRBD1. V shed 6 bases and J 1 base; nucleotides not matched to a gene: 3. There are 13 residues in the CDR3. Germline CDR1 SQVTM, CDR2 ANQGSEA. For the CDR3, the DNA is TGCAGCGTAAGGACAGGGGCGAACACTGAAGCTTTCTTT. Encoded protein: CSVRTGANTEAFF.

V usage is TRBV11-3 and J usage is TRBJ1-6; 10 bases map to TRBD1. CDR1 is SGHNT, CDR2 YENEEA, per germline. This CDR3 is built from 15 residues. Trimming took 5 bases from V and 10 from J; bases not matched to a gene: 8. The CDR3 sequence: CASSRRGTGVSPLHF. DNA of the CDR3: TGTGCCAGCAGCCGGAGGGGGACAGGGGTATCACCCCTCCACTTT.

V is TRBV7-2 and J is TRBJ2-1; 11 bases agree with TRBD2. This CDR3 has 14 residues. The germline V gene encodes CDR1 SGHTA and CDR2 FQGNSA. The J segment lost 8 bases and the V segment lost 5 bases, leaving 5 bases of the junction unmatched. The CDR3 DNA reads TGTGCCAGCAGCCCACTAGCGGGAGTTTATGAGCAGTTCTTC. Its translation: CASSPLAGVYEQFF.

The chain uses TRBV11-3 and TRBJ2-7; D possibly corresponds to TRBD2 (7 bases). V lost 3 bases and J lost 5, with 11 bases in between. In germline, CDR1 is SGHNT, CDR2 YENEEA. CDR3 length: 13 residues. Here the CDR3 reads CASSFPGGHEQYF. The CDR3 region has the DNA TGTGCCAGCAGCTTCCCGGGGGGCCACGAGCAGTACTTC.

The V and J genes are TRBV19 and TRBJ2-2; 9 bases line up with TRBD1. The CDR3 is made up of 16 amino acids. V lost 5 bases to trimming and J lost 6 bases; unmatched junction nucleotides: 10. Germline CDR1 is LNHDA and CDR2 is SQIVND (reference sequence). For the CDR3, the DNA is TGTGCCAGTAGTTCTAGACAGGGGGTCCAATCCGGGGAGCTGTTTTTT. Protein sequence: CASSSRQGVQSGELFF.